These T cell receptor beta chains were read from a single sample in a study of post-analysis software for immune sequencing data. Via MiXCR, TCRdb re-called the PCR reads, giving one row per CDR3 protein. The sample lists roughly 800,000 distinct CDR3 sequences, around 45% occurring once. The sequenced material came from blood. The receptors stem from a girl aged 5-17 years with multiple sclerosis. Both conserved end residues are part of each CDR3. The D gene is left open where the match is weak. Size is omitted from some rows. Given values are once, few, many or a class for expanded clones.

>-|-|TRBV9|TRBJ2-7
TGTGCCGGCAGCGTAGCGGATAGCTCCTACGAGCAGTACTTC
CAGSVADSSYEQYF
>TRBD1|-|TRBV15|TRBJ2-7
TGTGCCACCAGCCCAGACAGGGGAGACGAGCAGTACTTC
CATSPDRGDEQYF
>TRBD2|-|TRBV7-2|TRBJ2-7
TGTGCCAGCAGCTTATGGACTAGAGGCCCTGGAGAGCAGTACTTC
CASSLWTRGPGEQYF
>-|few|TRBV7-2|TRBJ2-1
TGTGCCAGCAGTCAGAGGGGGACTACCTTCAATGAGCAGTTCTTC
CASSQRGTTFNEQFF
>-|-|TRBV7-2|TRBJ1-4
TGTGCCAGCAGCTTAGCGGTATCGGAGGTTGAAAAACTGTTTTTT
CASSLAVSEVEKLFF
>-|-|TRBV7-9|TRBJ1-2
TGTGCCAGCACCCTATTCCAGGGAAACTATGGCTACACCTTC
CASTLFQGNYGYTF
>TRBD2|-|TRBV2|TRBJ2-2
TGTGCCAGCAAGGACGGGGGGTTCACCGGGGAGCTGTTTTTT
CASKDGGFTGELFF
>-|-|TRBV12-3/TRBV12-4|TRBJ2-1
TGTGCCAGCAGTCCCGACTATGAGTCAGATGGTGAGCAGTTCTTC
CASSPDYESDGEQFF
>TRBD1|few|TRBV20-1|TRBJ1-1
TGCAGTGCTGCCGGACAGGGGGCAGGCACTGAAGCTTTCTTT
CSAAGQGAGTEAFF
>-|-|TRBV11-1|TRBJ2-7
TGTGCCAGCAGCCTTGTAGCGGTAAGAGGGCCCTCCTACGAGCAGTACTTC
CASSLVAVRGPSYEQYF
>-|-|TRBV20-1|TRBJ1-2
TGCAGTGCTAGAGATCGGGGACCCCGCGGCTACACCTTC
CSARDRGPRGYTF
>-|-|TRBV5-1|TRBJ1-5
TGCGCCAGCAGCACGGCCCCTTGTCAGCCCCAGCATTTT
CASSTAPCQPQHF
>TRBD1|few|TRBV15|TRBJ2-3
TGTGCCACCAGCAGGGGGACAGCACAGAGACCGCAGTATTTT
CATSRGTAQRPQYF
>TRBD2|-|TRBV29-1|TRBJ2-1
TGCAGCGTCGCGACTAGCGGGAAGTACAATGAGCAGTTCTTC
CSVATSGKYNEQFF
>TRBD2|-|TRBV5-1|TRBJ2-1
TGCGCCAGCAGCTTAGTGGGAGGGCCCAACAACGAGCAGTTCTTC
CASSLVGGPNNEQFF
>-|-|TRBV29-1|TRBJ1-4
TGCAGCGGGGGCGCGGGTGAAAAACTGTTTTTT
CSGGAGEKLFF
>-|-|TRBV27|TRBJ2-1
TGTGCCAGCAGCCCGATAGGGACCTCTGCCAACAATGAGCAGTTCTTC
CASSPIGTSANNEQFF
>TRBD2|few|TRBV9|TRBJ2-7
TGTGCCAGCAGCCCCCTCTTAGCGGGAAGCTCCTACAATGAGCAGTACTTC
CASSPLLAGSSYNEQYF
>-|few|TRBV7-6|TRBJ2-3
TGTGCCAGCAGCTTCTCTCTGGTGGGCACAGATACGCAGTATTTT
CASSFSLVGTDTQYF
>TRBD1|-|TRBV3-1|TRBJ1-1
TGTGCCAGCAGCCAAGACGGCGATATTACAGGGGCGAACACTGAAGCTTTCTTT
CASSQDGDITGANTEAFF
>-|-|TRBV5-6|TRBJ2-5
TGTGCCAGCAGCTGGGGACCGGTCCAAGAGACCCAGTACTTC
CASSWGPVQETQYF
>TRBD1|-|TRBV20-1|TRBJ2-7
TGCAGTGCTAGACCACAGGGGAACTCCTACGAGCAGTACTTC
CSARPQGNSYEQYF
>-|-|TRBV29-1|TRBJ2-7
TGCAGCGTTGAGGAGGGGTCCCACGAGCAGTACTTC
CSVEEGSHEQYF
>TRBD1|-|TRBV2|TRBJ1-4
TGTGCCAGCAGCGAAGGGACAGGGGCTTATGAAAAACTGTTTTTT
CASSEGTGAYEKLFF
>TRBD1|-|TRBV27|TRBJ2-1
TGTGCCAGCAGTCCCCAGGACAGGGTCGATGAGCAGTTCTTC
CASSPQDRVDEQFF
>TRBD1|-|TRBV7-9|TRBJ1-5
TGTGCCAGCAGCCCCGCGGGACAGGGTCGAGGTCAGCCCCAGCATTTT
CASSPAGQGRGQPQHF
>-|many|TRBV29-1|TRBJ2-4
TGCAGCGTTGCAGGGATCATTACCAAAAACATTCAGTACTTC
CSVAGIITKNIQYF